The text below deals with one T cell receptor (beta chain). Its antigen is undetermined. This sample was taken from a study of shared clonotypes between healthy human individuals. Broader study findings: Estimated richness was generally greater in naive than memory subsets. The study found about 5% of naive CD4 clonotypes shared across four donors.

The CDR3 loop spans 13 amino acids. Germline V lookup: CDR1 WNHNN, CDR2 SYGVQD (reference sequence). V lost 0 bases and J lost 7, with 8 bases in between. In the authors' workflow: Junction-only sequences without quality scores came from ImmunoSEQ, so filtering differed. TCRdb's copy holds only in-frame clones and misses some; the assay was immunoSEQ multiplex PCR. V, J and clone size are taken as reported in that table, and D and trimming were inferred from the DNA itself. The data contain fewer than 1.8 million clones, 97% to 99% of them singletons. This clonotype was obtained from a man under 40 in good health. The source material was naive CD4+ T cells sorted from blood. The subset denotes: CD45RA+ positively selected. The chain uses TRBV10-1 and TRBJ2-3; D not certain. This chain's CDR3 is CASSESGRNTQYF. CDR3 DNA: TGCGCCAGCAGTGAGTCTGGTCGAAATACGCAGTATTTT.